These 32 T cell receptor beta chains came from one sample sequenced in a study of blood T cell repertoires in COVID-19. Assay: immunoSEQ multiplex PCR; the TCRdb copy retains only in-frame clones and omits some. The sample consists of 45,000 to 70,000 clones, roughly 90% of them appearing once. Sequencing was carried out using peripheral blood. These receptors were taken from a woman over 75 with COVID-19, enrolled during active disease.

This clone turned up a few times. The V call is TRBV5-4, the J call TRBJ2-1, with no clear D. Germline-derived CDR1 and CDR2 are SGHNT and YYREEE (reference sequence). Trimming stripped 0 bases from V and 1 base from J, with 11 bases between. The CDR3 has 16 residues. CDR3 sequence (DNA): TGTGCCAGCAGCTTGGATGCGGATCCATCCTACAATGAGCAGTTCTTC. Its translation is CASSLDADPSYNEQFF.

This clone was seen only a few times. The chain has TRBV10-1 and TRBJ1-6, with a tentative D call TRBD1 (5 bases). Deletions cut 2 bases from V and 5 bases from J, with 7 bases between. This CDR3 contains 14 residues. From germline, CDR1 is WNHNN and CDR2 SYGVQD (reference sequence). The CDR3 coding sequence is TGCGCCAGCAGTGAGGGACAAAATAATTCACCCCTCCACTTT. Translating gives CASSEGQNNSPLHF.

This chain links TRBV18 with TRBJ2-2, with 11 bases matching TRBD2. The length of the CDR3 is 16 residues. The junction had 4 bases not matched to a gene; V was cut back by 1 base and J by 6 bases. Germline lookup yields CDR1 KGHSH and CDR2 LQKENI. The CDR3 sequence: CASSPRELAGAGELFF. The CDR3 coding sequence is TGTGCCAGCTCACCACGAGAACTAGCGGGGGCCGGGGAGCTGTTTTTT.

The V and J genes are TRBV7-8 and TRBJ2-7; 9 bases match TRBD2. This CDR3 comprises 16 residues. The germline V gene encodes CDR1 SGHVS and CDR2 FQNEAQ. Trimming removed 5 bases from V and 2 bases from J; junction bases left unmatched: 10. CDR3 residues: CASSRKSGGTTYEQYF. Written as DNA, the CDR3 is TGTGCCAGCAGCCGTAAAAGCGGGGGGACAACCTACGAGCAGTACTTC.

The J gene is TRBJ1-1, the V gene TRBV5-1; a possible D gene is TRBD1 (6 bases). This CDR3 region has 13 residues. Per germline, CDR1 SGHRS and CDR2 YFSETQ. V was cut by 0 bases and J by 9 bases, with 12 bases left in between. In DNA form, the CDR3 reads TGCGCCAGCAGCTTGGATTCCGGGACACAAGCTTTCTTT. Protein sequence: CASSLDSGTQAFF.

The chain is built from TRBV6-6 and TRBJ2-5; 9 bases are shared with TRBD1. CDR1 MNHNY and CDR2 SVGAGI come from the germline V gene (reference sequence). The CDR3 covers 13 residues. V shed 5 bases, J shed 4 bases, and the junction held 2 bases outside the gene matches. The CDR3 DNA is TGTGCCAGCAGTGGACAGGGGAGAGAGACCCAGTACTTC. Its translation: CASSGQGRETQYF.

V gene TRBV25-1 combines with J gene TRBJ2-3; a possible D gene is TRBD2 (7 bases). The CDR3 is made up of 15 amino acids. Germline values: CDR1 MGHDK, CDR2 SYGVNS. Trimming stripped 4 bases from V and 0 bases from J, with 11 bases between. Written as DNA, the CDR3 is TGTGCCAGCAGTGCGGGGGGCGACAGCACAGATACGCAGTATTTT. Protein product: CASSAGGDSTDTQYF.

This rearrangement joins TRBV7-9 to TRBJ2-5, with D maybe TRBD1 (5 bases). The CDR3 has 17 residues. Germline-derived CDR1 and CDR2 are SEHNR and FQNEAQ (reference sequence). V lost 5 bases and J 1 base, leaving 20 bases between the germline ends. CDR3 in DNA: TGTGCCAGCAGCCCGACCCGAAGACAGCCCGTCCAAGAGACCCAGTACTTC. Translating gives CASSPTRRQPVQETQYF. Using reference TRBV7-9 and TRBJ2-5 for the parts outside the CDR3, the full variable domain is DTGVSQNPRHKITKRGQNVTFRCDPISEHNRLYWYRQTLGQGPEFLTYFQNEAQLEKSRLLSDRFSAERPKGSFSTLEIQRTEQGDSAMYLCASSPTRRQPVQETQYFGPGTRLLVL.

V and J are TRBV5-1 and TRBJ2-3, with no clear D. The V gene lost 7 bases and the J gene lost 0 bases, with 12 bases spanning the gap. The CDR3 is made up of 14 amino acids. CDR1 is SGHRS, CDR2 YFSETQ, per germline. CDR3 loop: CASQIAGSTDTQYF. The CDR3 DNA reads as TGCGCCAGCCAAATAGCCGGCAGCACAGATACGCAGTATTTT.

The chain couples TRBV5-1 to TRBJ1-1; 7 bases are a match to TRBD1. Looked up from germline, CDR1 is SGHRS and CDR2 is YFSETQ. Trimming at V came to 3 bases and at J to 6 bases, leaving 8 bases not matched to a gene. The CDR3 has 14 amino acids. The CDR3 DNA reads TGCGCCAGCAGCTGGCCTCGACAGGGCTCTGAAGCTTTCTTT. Encoded protein: CASSWPRQGSEAFF. The full variable domain, with the rest looked up from reference TRBV5-1 and TRBJ1-1, is KAGVTQTPRYLIKTRGQQVTLSCSPISGHRSVSWYQQTPGQGLQFLFEYFSETQRNKGNFPGRFSGRQFSNSRSEMNVSTLELGDSALYLCASSWPRQGSEAFFGQGTRLTVV.

J is TRBJ2-5 and V is TRBV5-1, with TRBD1 identical over 9 bases. CDR1 and CDR2 from the germline V gene are SGHRS and YFSETQ. Trimming at V came to 3 bases and at J to 5 bases, leaving 8 bases not matched to a gene. This CDR3 has 15 amino acids. Written as DNA, the CDR3 is TGCGCCAGCAGCTCTATCGGGACAGGGAGCGAGACCCAGTACTTC. Translation: CASSSIGTGSETQYF.

This chain uses TRBV2 with TRBJ1-1; 7 bases agree with TRBD1. The CDR3 has 13 amino acids. CDR1 and CDR2 (germline): SNHLY, FYNNEI. V was pared by 6 bases and J by 14 bases, with 15 bases of the junction left unmatched. The CDR3 DNA is TGTGCCAGCAGCGGTACCCGACAGGGAGGTATATTCTTT. Translation: CASSGTRQGGIFF. Complete variable domain (other parts from reference TRBV2 and TRBJ1-1): EPEVTQTPSHQVTQMGQEVILRCVPISNHLYFYWYRQILGQKVEFLVSFYNNEISEKSEIFDDQFSVERPDGSNFTLKIRSTKLEDSAMYFCASSGTRQGGIFFGQGTRLTVV.

This chain links TRBV6-5 with TRBJ1-5, with D possibly matching TRBD1 (5 bases). CDR1 and CDR2 from the germline V gene are MNHEY and SVGAGI. V was trimmed by 5 bases and J by 9 bases, leaving 17 bases between them. The CDR3 runs to 14 residues. The CDR3 bases are TGTGCCAGCAGTCCCCGGGACGCGGGGTTGCCCCAGCATTTT. This sequence encodes CASSPRDAGLPQHF.

The gene calls are TRBV18 and TRBJ1-1; 7 bases match TRBD1. Germline CDR1 KGHSH, CDR2 LQKENI. The CDR3 is made up of 13 amino acids. The V and J ends lost 6 bases and 4 bases, in that order; junction bases with no gene match: 5. The CDR3 bases are TGTGCCAGCTCTACAGGGGATAGCACTGAAGCTTTCTTT. Protein product: CASSTGDSTEAFF.

V gene TRBV2 combines with J gene TRBJ1-6; D perhaps matches TRBD1 (6 bases). The CDR3 totals 16 residues. The V end lost 0 bases, the J end lost 9 bases, and 15 bases lay between the germline ends. The germline CDR1 and CDR2 sequences are SNHLY and FYNNEI. CDR3 in DNA: TGTGCCAGCAGTGAAGCGCTTGGGGGGGGCAGTTCACCCCTCCACTTT. Translation gives CASSEALGGGSSPLHF.

This chain joins TRBV5-1 and TRBJ1-3, with D perhaps matching TRBD1 (6 bases). The CDR3 loop spans 15 amino acids. V lost 5 bases to trimming and J lost 0 bases, with 12 bases between them. CDR1 and CDR2 from the germline V gene are SGHRS and YFSETQ. The DNA of the CDR3 is TGCGCCAGCAGTTCAACAGGGATCTCTGGAAACACCATATATTTT. Residues: CASSSTGISGNTIYF. The whole variable domain, filled in from reference TRBV5-1 and TRBJ1-3, reads KAGVTQTPRYLIKTRGQQVTLSCSPISGHRSVSWYQQTPGQGLQFLFEYFSETQRNKGNFPGRFSGRQFSNSRSEMNVSTLELGDSALYLCASSSTGISGNTIYFGEGSWLTVV.

The V and J genes are TRBV7-8 and TRBJ1-1; 11 positions agree with TRBD1. CDR3 length: 15 amino acids. V lost 5 bases to trimming and J lost 5 bases; unmatched junction nucleotides: 7. Germline V gives CDR1 SGHVS, CDR2 FQNEAQ. CDR3 loop: CASSPRTGGGTEAFF. As DNA, the CDR3 is TGTGCCAGCAGCCCCCGGACAGGGGGCGGAACTGAAGCTTTCTTT.

The J gene is TRBJ2-5, the V gene TRBV6-1, with a weak D call TRBD2 (6 bases). The germline gives CDR1 MNHNS, CDR2 SASEGT. Trimming cost V 2 bases and J 7 bases, with 23 bases left between them. CDR3 length equals 17 residues. The CDR3 loop reads CASSELAAVGGRVTQYF. As DNA, the CDR3 is TGTGCCAGCAGTGAACTTGCGGCGGTGGGGGGTCGGGTGACCCAGTACTTC.

V gene TRBV1 combines with J gene TRBJ2-1; the table's D call, TRBD2, was not checked against the DNA. TRBV1 is recorded as a pseudogene. The CDR3 length is 16 residues. CDR3 coding DNA: TGCACCAGCAGCCAAGATTCGGCGGGGGGTTACAATGAGCAGTTCTTC. Its protein is CTSSQDSAGGYNEQFF.

The rearrangement uses TRBV9 and TRBJ1-5, with 7 nucleotides matching TRBD1. V lost 3 bases and J lost 4; bases outside the gene matches: 4. Germline V gene lookup returns CDR1 SGDLS and CDR2 YYNGEE. The CDR3 consists of 14 residues. The DNA for the CDR3 is TGTGCCAGCAGCGCGTCACAGGGGAATCAGCCCCAGCATTTT. It translates to CASSASQGNQPQHF.

The chain employs TRBV5-4 and TRBJ1-1; 7 nucleotides match TRBD1. Germline values: CDR1 SGHNT, CDR2 YYREEE (reference sequence). V was pared by 0 bases and J by 4 bases, with 6 bases of the junction left unmatched. The length of the CDR3 is 15 residues. CDR3 nucleotides: TGTGCCAGCAGCTTGGCCGGGACAGCTGGCACTGAAGCTTTCTTT. Translated: CASSLAGTAGTEAFF.

The chain links TRBV18 to TRBJ2-6; the match to TRBD1 covers 10 bases. Looked up from germline, CDR1 is KGHSH and CDR2 is LQKENI. This CDR3 comprises 17 residues. Unmatched junction bases numbered 5, after V lost 6 bases and J lost 0 bases. The CDR3 is CASSPTGGRSGANVLTF. The CDR3 bases are TGTGCCAGCTCTCCGACAGGGGGCCGCTCTGGGGCCAACGTCCTGACTTTC. Supplemented by reference TRBV18 and TRBJ2-6, the full variable domain reads NAGVMQNPRHLVRRRGQEARLRCSPMKGHSHVYWYRQLPEEGLKFMVYLQKENIIDESGMPKERFSAEFPKEGPSILRIQQVVRGDSAAYFCASSPTGGRSGANVLTFGAGSRLTVL.

The chain links TRBV5-6 to TRBJ1-2, with 10 nucleotides matching TRBD1. The CDR3 has 15 residues. The junction had 10 bases not matched to a gene; V was cut back by 6 bases and J by 5 bases. Germline V gene sequence: CDR1 SGHDT, CDR2 YYEEEE. CDR3 coding DNA: TGTGCCAGCACTCCAGACAGGGGGCGACGGTATGGCTACACCTTC. It codes for CASTPDRGRRYGYTF.

This clone was counted a few times. The chain is built from TRBV12-3 or TRBV12-4 and TRBJ1-1; no clear D gene. Trimming cost V 1 base and J 5 bases, with 8 bases left between them. The CDR3 extends over 13 amino acids. CDR3 coding DNA: TGTGCCAGCAGTTTAGGCAGGAAGACTGAAGCTTTCTTT. It translates to CASSLGRKTEAFF.

This rearrangement joins TRBV3-1 (or the pseudogene TRBV3-2) to TRBJ1-2; 7 bases match TRBD1. V dropped 1 base and J dropped 7; count of bases not matched to a gene: 6. This CDR3 spans 14 amino acids. Germline V lookup: CDR1 LGHDT, CDR2 YNNKEL (reference sequence). CDR3 sequence reads: CASSQATGVGGYTF. DNA of the CDR3: TGTGCCAGCAGCCAAGCCACAGGGGTTGGTGGCTACACCTTC.

This chain uses TRBV4-1 with TRBJ2-2, with D perhaps TRBD2 (6 bases). The CDR3 extends over 16 amino acids. The germline gives CDR1 MGHRA, CDR2 YSYEKL. Trimming shortened V by 1 base and J by 1 base, and 10 bases separated the two germline ends. CDR3 sequence (DNA): TGCGCCAGCAGCCAAGGGGGGGACGGGAACACCGGGGAGCTGTTTTTT. Translating gives CASSQGGDGNTGELFF.

This chain uses TRBV10-2 with TRBJ2-2, with 7 bases lining up with TRBD1. Trimming cost V 4 bases and J 5 bases; bases outside gene matches: 4. CDR3 length: 14 residues. Per the germline V gene, CDR1 is WSHSY and CDR2 is SAAADI. The CDR3 loop is CASSVRGRTGELFF. CDR3 bases: TGCGCCAGCAGTGTTAGGGGGCGTACCGGGGAGCTGTTTTTT.

The rearrangement uses TRBV27 and TRBJ1-4; the D gene is possibly TRBD1 (6 bases). The length of the CDR3 is 15 residues. V was trimmed by 4 bases and J by 8 bases, leaving 17 bases between them. Germline CDR1 MNHEY, CDR2 SMNVEV (reference sequence). This CDR3 is CASSYYRAGVEKLFF. The CDR3 DNA sequence: TGTGCCAGCAGTTACTACAGGGCCGGGGTGGAAAAACTGTTTTTT.

The rearrangement links TRBV18 to TRBJ1-2; maybe TRBD1 (5 bases). V was pared by 0 bases and J by 0 bases, with 11 bases between. The germline V gene has CDR1 KGHSH and CDR2 LQKENI. The CDR3 contains 16 residues. This CDR3 is CASSPPSMGPNYGYTF. CDR3 coding DNA: TGTGCCAGCTCACCACCGTCTATGGGGCCTAACTATGGCTACACCTTC.

The chain couples TRBV5-1 to TRBJ1-4, with 8 bases identical to TRBD1. The germline V gene has CDR1 SGHRS and CDR2 YFSETQ. V shed 4 bases, J shed 0 bases, and the junction held 11 bases outside the gene matches. This CDR3 is built from 18 residues. The CDR3 here is CASSVNGQGLATNEKLFF. The CDR3 region has the DNA TGCGCCAGCAGCGTAAATGGACAGGGTCTTGCAACTAATGAAAAACTGTTTTTT. The variable domain in full, with the rest retrieved from reference TRBV5-1 and TRBJ1-4, is KAGVTQTPRYLIKTRGQQVTLSCSPISGHRSVSWYQQTPGQGLQFLFEYFSETQRNKGNFPGRFSGRQFSNSRSEMNVSTLELGDSALYLCASSVNGQGLATNEKLFFGSGTQLSVL.

The rearrangement joins TRBV9 to TRBJ2-7; 12 nucleotides agree with TRBD1. Germline lookup yields CDR1 SGDLS and CDR2 YYNGEE. The ends lost 4 bases at V and 4 bases at J; junction bases unmatched: 9. This CDR3 region has 16 residues. CDR3 nucleotides: TGTGCCAGCAGCTCGGGACAGGGGGCGGTAAGTTACGAGCAGTACTTC. This sequence encodes CASSSGQGAVSYEQYF. Complete variable domain (other parts from reference TRBV9 and TRBJ2-7): DSGVTQTPKHLITATGQRVTLRCSPRSGDLSVYWYQQSLDQGLQFLIQYYNGEERAKGNILERFSAQQFPDLHSELNLSSLELGDSALYFCASSSGQGAVSYEQYFGPGTRLTVT.

The chain couples TRBV3-1 (or the pseudogene TRBV3-2) to TRBJ1-6; perhaps TRBD1 as D (5 bases). CDR1 and CDR2 from the germline V gene are LGHDT and YNNKEL (reference sequence). This CDR3 region has 14 residues. The V gene lost 7 bases and the J gene lost 10 bases, with 17 bases spanning the gap. The CDR3 spells CASTTGGIGSPLHF. DNA of the CDR3: TGTGCCAGCACCACGGGGGGGATAGGCTCACCCCTCCACTTT.